The subject of this entry is one T cell receptor beta chain. The data derive from a study of cytomegalovirus exposure and HLA in healthy donors. Deletions cut 3 bases from V and 10 bases from J, with 22 bases between. This CDR3 contains 17 residues. From germline, CDR1 is SGHAT and CDR2 FQNNGV. 60 Vbeta and 13 Jbeta primers were used in PCR. Sequencing was performed with immunoSEQ multiplex PCR; in TCRdb, only in-frame clones are kept and a portion is missing. The sample records 90,000 to 120,000 clones, roughly 82% being singletons. The sequence was collected from a man aged 30-40 years in good health and CMV-seropositive. The chain is built from TRBV11-2 and TRBJ1-6; D uncertain. The sample consisted of PBMCs. As DNA, the CDR3 is TGTGCCAGCAGCTTGGGTGCTGGGCCACCTGGGAGGTCACCCCTCCACTTT. Protein sequence: CASSLGAGPPGRSPLHF.